What follows are 11 T cell receptor beta chains derived from one specimen sequenced in a study of T cells after yellow fever vaccination. TCRdb recomputed calls from the 5' RACE reads with MiXCR, one row per CDR3 protein. Of about 260,000 distinct CDR3 sequences in the sample, approximately 13% were seen once. The specimen comprised CD4+ T cells sorted from PBMCs, sampled 45 days after the yellow fever booster vaccination. These receptors were taken from a man aged 25-40 years who received the YFV17D yellow fever vaccine.

The chain combines TRBV12-3 or TRBV12-4 with TRBJ2-2; TRBD2 matches 7 bases. With 4 bases clipped from V and 2 bases from J, the junction kept 1 base outside the gene matches. There are 14 residues in the CDR3. CDR3 residues: CASSWDYNTGELFF. The CDR3 coding sequence is TGTGCCAGCAGTTGGGACTACAACACCGGGGAGCTGTTTTTT.

This clonotype was found a few times. V is TRBV18 and J is TRBJ2-6; D call uncertain. Germline loops: CDR1 KGHSH, CDR2 LQKENI. The CDR3 contains 17 residues. V was trimmed by 4 bases and J by 4 bases, leaving 17 bases between them. CDR3 sequence reads: CASSLRLGLTGANVLTF. DNA for the CDR3: TGTGCCAGCTCACTTCGGTTAGGGCTTACGGGGGCCAACGTCCTGACTTTC.

The rearrangement joins TRBV5-1 to TRBJ2-2; D might be TRBD1 (6 bases). The CDR3 has 18 residues. The germline V and J ends were trimmed by 0 bases and 5 bases, with 20 bases remaining between them. Germline V gene lookup returns CDR1 SGHRS and CDR2 YFSETQ. CDR3 in DNA: TGCGCCAGCAGCTTGGCCTCGGGCAGGGGCCGGCGGACCGGGGAGCTGTTTTTT. Encoded protein: CASSLASGRGRRTGELFF.

Only a few counts were recorded for this clonotype. The chain has TRBV12-3 or TRBV12-4 and TRBJ1-1; no clear D. Between the trimmed V and J ends, which lost 6 bases and 0 bases, there was a span of 5 bases. The CDR3 loop spans 12 amino acids. The chain's CDR3 is CASSVMNTEAFF. CDR3 nucleotide sequence: TGTGCCAGCAGCGTAATGAACACTGAAGCTTTCTTT.

There are a few counts of this clonotype. The chain has TRBV5-1 and TRBJ1-1; 8 bases line up with TRBD1. Germline trimming cut 7 bases from V and 8 bases from J; bases unmatched to any gene: 10. The germline gives CDR1 SGHRS, CDR2 YFSETQ. This CDR3 is built from 13 residues. The CDR3 here is CASRDRQGYEAFF. CDR3 coding DNA: TGCGCCAGCCGGGACAGACAGGGGTACGAAGCTTTCTTT.

This clonotype was seen more than once but under ten times. The rearrangement uses TRBV28 and TRBJ2-3; 13 nucleotides agree with TRBD2. V lost 4 bases to trimming and J lost 5 bases; unmatched junction nucleotides: 6. The length of the CDR3 is 16 residues. Germline values: CDR1 MDHEN, CDR2 SYDVKM. CDR3 in amino acids: CASSSGLAGAIDTQYF. As DNA, the CDR3 is TGTGCCAGCAGTTCCGGACTAGCGGGAGCTATAGATACGCAGTATTTT. Complete variable domain (other parts from reference TRBV28 and TRBJ2-3): DVKVTQSSRYLVKRTGEKVFLECVQDMDHENMFWYRQDPGLGLRLIYFSYDVKMKEKGDIPEGYSVSREKKERFSLILESASTNQTSMYLCASSSGLAGAIDTQYFGPGTRLTVL.

Ten or more counts support this clonotype. The chain recombines TRBV9 with TRBJ2-5, with a tentative D call TRBD1 (6 bases). The germline V gene has CDR1 SGDLS and CDR2 YYNGEE. V was cut by 4 bases and J by 2 bases, with 12 bases left in between. CDR3 length: 14 amino acids. This chain's CDR3 is CASSSIGQQETQYF. Written as DNA, the CDR3 is TGTGCCAGCAGCTCAATCGGACAGCAAGAGACCCAGTACTTC.

The chain recombines TRBV24-1 with TRBJ2-1; D is unclear. CDR3 length: 12 residues. The germline V gene has CDR1 KGHDR and CDR2 SFDVKD. Trimming pared 1 base from V and 11 bases from J, leaving 8 bases between. Here the CDR3 DNA reads TGTGCCACCAGTGATTTCGGTTCTAAGCAGTTCTTC. Its protein is CATSDFGSKQFF.

V is TRBV7-2 and J is TRBJ2-3, with D perhaps matching TRBD2 (6 bases). V lost 8 bases and J 7 bases, leaving 13 bases between the germline ends. Per the germline V gene, CDR1 is SGHTA and CDR2 is FQGNSA. The CDR3 is made up of 12 amino acids. The CDR3 nucleotides read TGTGCCAGCGGGGACTGGGGCAATACGCAGTATTTT. Amino acid sequence: CASGDWGNTQYF.

The chain links TRBV7-9 to TRBJ2-3; D might be TRBD2 (7 bases). With 3 bases removed from V and 9 bases from J, the gap between germline ends came to 16 bases. The CDR3 contains 14 residues. Per germline, CDR1 SEHNR and CDR2 FQNEAQ (reference sequence). In DNA, the CDR3 is TGTGCCAGCAGCTTCTGGACTAGGGGGGGAACGCAGTATTTT. Translated, it gives CASSFWTRGGTQYF.

This clonotype was observed a few times. The CDR3: CSVQYKQGVYGYTF. The CDR3 DNA follows: TGCAGCGTGCAATATAAACAGGGGGTCTATGGCTACACCTTC. V is TRBV29-1 and J is TRBJ1-2; 8 bases are shared with TRBD1. The germline CDR1 and CDR2 sequences are SQVTM and ANQGSEA. The junction had 10 bases not matched to a gene; V was cut back by 6 bases and J by 4 bases. The CDR3 length is 14 residues. Complete variable domain (other parts from reference TRBV29-1 and TRBJ1-2): SAVISQKPSRDICQRGTSLTIQCQVDSQVTMMFWYRQQPGQSLTLIATANQGSEATYESGFVIDKFPISRPNLTFSTLTVSNMSPEDSSIYLCSVQYKQGVYGYTFGSGTRLTVV.